The rows below give T cell receptor beta chains drawn from one sample of a study of blood T cell repertoires in COVID-19. TCRdb's table, derived via immunoSEQ multiplex PCR, lists solely in-frame clones and lacks some. Of roughly 42,000 clones detected, over 75% appear once; the ten largest clones hold more than 7.5%. The source material was peripheral blood. The receptors derive from a man under 40 with active or convalescent COVID-19. Both conserved end residues are part of each CDR3. D genes are given only for firm matches. Rows give clone size only sometimes, using once, few, many, or a class for an expanded clone.

size | J | V | D | CDR3 | DNA
NA | TRBJ2-3 | TRBV27 | NA | CASSDRGDTQYF | TGTGCCAGCAGCGATAGGGGAGATACGCAGTATTTT
once | TRBJ2-2 | TRBV28 | NA | CASSRPGNTGELFF | TGTGCCAGCTCCCGGCCAGGGAACACCGGGGAGCTGTTTTTT
NA | TRBJ1-3 | TRBV5-5 | NA | CASSLVAGVGNTIYF | TGTGCCAGCAGCTTGGTCGCGGGGGTTGGAAACACCATATATTTT
NA | TRBJ1-6 | TRBV7-8 | TRBD1 | CASSPGQAINSPLHF | TGTGCCAGCAGCCCTGGACAGGCGATTAATTCACCCCTCCACTTT
NA | TRBJ2-1 | TRBV4-3 | TRBD2 | CASSQDYRGTSGKYNEQFF | TGCGCCAGCAGCCAAGATTACCGCGGGACTAGCGGGAAATACAATGAGCAGTTCTTC
once | TRBJ2-2 | TRBV6-2/TRBV6-3 | TRBD2 | CASSYRRLANTGELFF | TGTGCCAGCAGTTACCGACGACTAGCTAACACCGGGGAGCTGTTTTTT
NA | TRBJ2-5 | TRBV18 | NA | CASSPSVAETQYF | TGTGCCAGCTCACCATCGGTTGCTGAGACCCAGTACTTC
NA | TRBJ1-4 | TRBV10-1 | NA | CASSESTTGKLFF | TGCGCCAGCAGTGAGTCGACGACCGGGAAACTGTTTTTT
NA | TRBJ1-2 | TRBV28 | NA | CASSNSFYYGYTF | TGTGCCAGCAGCAACAGCTTCTATTATGGCTACACCTTC
NA | TRBJ1-5 | TRBV10-3 | NA | CAISERGSSNQPQHF | TGTGCCATCAGTGAGCGGGGTAGTAGCAATCAGCCCCAGCATTTT
NA | TRBJ1-6 | TRBV19 | NA | CASSIRGTNSPLHF | TGTGCCAGTAGTATAAGGGGAACTAATTCACCCCTCCACTTT
NA | TRBJ1-5 | TRBV2 | NA | CASSQSGHLSNQPQHF | TGTGCCAGCAGTCAATCCGGACACTTAAGCAATCAGCCCCAGCATTTT
NA | TRBJ1-4 | TRBV2 | NA | CASSGPQGLEEKLFF | TGTGCCAGCAGTGGGCCCCAGGGGTTGGAGGAAAAACTGTTTTTT
NA | TRBJ1-4 | TRBV7-9 | TRBD1 | CASSLPQGAGDEKLFF | TGTGCCAGCAGCTTACCCCAGGGGGCTGGGGATGAAAAACTGTTTTTT
once | TRBJ2-1 | TRBV28 | TRBD2 | CASSPRTSGSQNEQFF | TGTGCCAGCAGTCCCCGGACTAGCGGGAGTCAAAATGAGCAGTTCTTC
NA | TRBJ1-2 | TRBV5-4 | NA | CASSITGTYGYTF | TGTGCCAGCAGCATTACAGGGACCTATGGCTACACCTTC
few | TRBJ2-5 | TRBV21-1 | NA | CASSKGGQETQYF | TGTGCCAGCAGCAAAGGAGGCCAAGAGACCCAGTACTTC
once | TRBJ2-4 | TRBV18 | TRBD1 | CASSPGQAQGRAKNIQYF | TGTGCCAGCTCACCCGGACAGGCTCAAGGAAGAGCCAAAAACATTCAGTACTTC
few | TRBJ2-1 | TRBV3-1/TRBV3-2 | TRBD2 | CASSPRGLAGVGVGEQFF | TGTGCCAGCAGCCCCCGGGGACTAGCGGGAGTAGGGGTTGGTGAGCAGTTCTTC
NA | TRBJ1-3 | TRBV10-3 | TRBD1 | CAISGPGGDSGNTIYF | TGTGCCATCAGTGGTCCAGGGGGCGACTCTGGAAACACCATATATTTT
NA | TRBJ1-1 | TRBV29-1 | NA | CSVLGGGEAFF | TGCAGCGTTCTCGGGGGAGGTGAAGCTTTCTTT
NA | TRBJ1-2 | TRBV7-8 | TRBD1 | CASSSSGQGADYGYTF | TGTGCCAGCAGCTCCAGCGGACAGGGGGCTGACTATGGCTACACCTTC
NA | TRBJ1-1 | TRBV18 | NA | CASSPVFSTEAFF | TGTGCCAGCTCACCCGTATTCTCCACTGAAGCTTTCTTT
NA | TRBJ1-4 | TRBV25-1 | TRBD1 | CASSDPGGINEKLFF | TGTGCCAGCAGTGATCCAGGGGGAATTAATGAAAAACTGTTTTTT
NA | TRBJ2-2 | TRBV19 | NA | CASSLVAPNTGELFF | TGTGCCAGTAGTCTGGTAGCACCGAACACCGGGGAGCTGTTTTTT
NA | TRBJ2-3 | TRBV7-2 | NA | CASSSRQSTDTQYF | TGTGCCAGCAGCTCCCGACAGAGCACAGATACGCAGTATTTT
NA | TRBJ2-2 | TRBV5-1 | NA | CASSFAGTRNTGELFF | TGCGCCAGCAGCTTTGCCGGGACACGGAACACCGGGGAGCTGTTTTTT
NA | TRBJ1-2 | TRBV28 | NA | CASTSGVSNYGYTF | TGTGCCAGCACCTCGGGGGTTTCTAACTATGGCTACACCTTC
NA | TRBJ1-2 | TRBV7-9 | TRBD1 | CASSLGTRLGQGTGYTF | TGTGCCAGCAGCTTAGGAACCCGCCTGGGACAGGGTACTGGCTACACCTTC
NA | TRBJ2-3 | TRBV24-1 | NA | CATSIGLSDTQYF | TGTGCCACCAGTATAGGACTGTCAGATACGCAGTATTTT
NA | TRBJ2-5 | TRBV6-6 | TRBD2 | CASSPRNSGAKGETQYF | TGTGCCAGCAGTCCGCGGAATAGCGGGGCTAAGGGGGAGACCCAGTACTTC
NA | TRBJ2-5 | TRBV7-9 | TRBD2 | CASSDVRGISETQYF | TGTGCCAGCAGCGATGTGCGGGGGATCTCGGAGACCCAGTACTTC
NA | TRBJ2-1 | TRBV7-2 | NA | CASSFWGAYNEQFF | TGTGCCAGCAGCTTTTGGGGGGCCTACAATGAGCAGTTCTTC
NA | TRBJ2-5 | TRBV2 | NA | CASSERGGPTETQYF | TGTGCCAGCAGTGAACGTGGGGGCCCAACCGAGACCCAGTACTTC
once | TRBJ1-3 | TRBV6-6 | NA | CASSRNTVGHGSGNTIYF | TGTGCCAGCAGTCGTAACACCGTGGGACACGGCTCTGGAAACACCATATATTTT
NA | TRBJ2-3 | TRBV19 | TRBD1 | CASSRDRVTDTQYF | TGTGCCAGTAGTCGAGACAGGGTCACAGATACGCAGTATTTT
NA | TRBJ2-1 | TRBV19 | TRBD2 | CASSTGLAGPYNEQFF | TGTGCCAGTAGCACCGGACTAGCGGGACCCTACAATGAGCAGTTCTTC
NA | TRBJ1-4 | TRBV18 | NA | CASSPPRIGGGEKLFF | TGTGCCAGCTCACCACCGAGGATCGGCGGGGGTGAAAAACTGTTTTTT
NA | TRBJ1-3 | TRBV12-3/TRBV12-4 | NA | CASRPQGNTIYF | TGTGCCAGCAGACCTCAGGGAAACACCATATATTTT